The source of this T cell receptor beta chain is a study of T-cell reconstitution after alpha-beta-depleted transplantation in children. Unique molecular identifiers were incorporated when the TCRbeta library was constructed. TCRdb ran MiXCR on the PCR reads and lists one entry per CDR3 protein. The sample shows just under 550,000 distinct CDR3 sequences, approximately 20% of them seen only once. Unmatched junction bases numbered 8, after V lost 5 bases and J lost 1 base. The CDR3 totals 16 residues. CDR1 and CDR2 (germline): SGHVS, FQNEAQ. Sample: PBMCs from the stem cell graft donor, taken from the stem cell graft. The receptor was isolated from a human donor who donated a stem cell graft to a child with acute lymphoblastic leukemia. The chain uses TRBV7-8 and TRBJ2-4, with 7 bases aligning to TRBD2. The DNA of the CDR3 is TGTGCCAGCAGCCCCACCGGGAGGAGGGCCAAAAACATTCAGTACTTC. Protein product: CASSPTGRRAKNIQYF.